This entry concerns a single TCR beta chain. These data originate in a study of blood T cell repertoires in COVID-19. The germline V gene encodes CDR1 MNHEY and CDR2 SVGAGI. V was clipped by 7 bases and J by 0 bases, with 10 bases between them. The CDR3 length is 14 residues. Profiled with immunoSEQ multiplex PCR; TCRdb holds only in-frame clones, not every one. The sample has fewer than 200,000 clones; approximately 90% are singletons. The sample was PBMCs or T cells enriched from blood (not recorded which). This clonotype was obtained from a woman aged 35 to 49 in a cohort exposed to, infected with or recovered from COVID-19 (not recorded which). The chain carries TRBV6-5 and TRBJ1-3; D perhaps matches TRBD1 (5 bases). The CDR3 sequence: CASNRGDSGNTIYF. The CDR3 DNA follows: TGTGCCAGCAATAGGGGCGACTCTGGAAACACCATATATTTT.